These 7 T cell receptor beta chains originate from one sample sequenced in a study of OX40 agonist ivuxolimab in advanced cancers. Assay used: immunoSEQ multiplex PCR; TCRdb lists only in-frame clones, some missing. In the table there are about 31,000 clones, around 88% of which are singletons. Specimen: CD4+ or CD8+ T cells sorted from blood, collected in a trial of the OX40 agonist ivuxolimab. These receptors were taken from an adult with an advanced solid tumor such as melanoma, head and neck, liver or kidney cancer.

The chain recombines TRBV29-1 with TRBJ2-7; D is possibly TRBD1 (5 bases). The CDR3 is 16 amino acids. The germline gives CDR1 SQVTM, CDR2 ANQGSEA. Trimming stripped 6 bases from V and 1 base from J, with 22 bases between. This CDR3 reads CSVDFPPDRPSYEQYF. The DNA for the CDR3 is TGCAGCGTGGATTTCCCCCCTGACAGACCTTCCTACGAGCAGTACTTC.

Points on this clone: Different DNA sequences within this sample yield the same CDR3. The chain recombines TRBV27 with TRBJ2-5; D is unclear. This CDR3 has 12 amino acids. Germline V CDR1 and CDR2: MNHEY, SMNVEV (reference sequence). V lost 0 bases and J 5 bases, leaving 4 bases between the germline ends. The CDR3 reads CASSLSGETQYF. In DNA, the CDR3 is TGTGCCAGCAGTTTATCTGGGGAGACCCAGTACTTC.

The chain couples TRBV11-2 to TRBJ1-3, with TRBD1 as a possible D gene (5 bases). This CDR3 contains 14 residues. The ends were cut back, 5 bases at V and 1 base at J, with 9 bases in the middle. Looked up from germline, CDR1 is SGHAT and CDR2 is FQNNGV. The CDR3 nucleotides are TGTGCCAGCAGCGTTCAGGGTTCTGGAAACACCATATATTTT. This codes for CASSVQGSGNTIYF.

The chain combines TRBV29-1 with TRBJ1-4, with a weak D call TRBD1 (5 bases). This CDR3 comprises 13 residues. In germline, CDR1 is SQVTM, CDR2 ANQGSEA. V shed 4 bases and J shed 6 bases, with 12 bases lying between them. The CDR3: CSVGGGPYEKLFF. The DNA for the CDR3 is TGCAGCGTTGGGGGCGGACCTTATGAAAAACTGTTTTTT.

The CDR3 here is CASSFDSLVSTEAFF. In nucleotides, the CDR3 is TGTGCCAGCAGTTTTGACAGCCTGGTAAGCACTGAAGCTTTCTTT. The V and J genes are TRBV28 and TRBJ1-1; D may be TRBD1 (5 bases). This CDR3 has 15 residues. The V gene lost 3 bases and the J gene lost 4 bases, with 15 bases spanning the gap. Germline CDR1 MDHEN, CDR2 SYDVKM.

The CDR3, as DNA: TGTGCCAGCAGCGAGGAGGAGACGAATCCGATGGGGCACGGGGGGCCCACTGAAGCTTTCTTT. Amino acid sequence: CASSEEETNPMGHGGPTEAFF. V usage is TRBV9 and J usage is TRBJ1-1, with D tentatively TRBD1 (6 bases). The CDR3 totals 21 residues. Germline values: CDR1 SGDLS, CDR2 YYNGEE. V was pared by 3 bases and J by 4 bases, with 34 bases between.

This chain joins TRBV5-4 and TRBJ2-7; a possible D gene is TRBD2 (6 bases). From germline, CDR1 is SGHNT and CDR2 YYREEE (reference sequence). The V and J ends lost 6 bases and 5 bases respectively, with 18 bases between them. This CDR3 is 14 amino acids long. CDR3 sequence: CASTPGGERHEQYF. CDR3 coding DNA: TGTGCCAGCACTCCCGGAGGGGAACGCCACGAGCAGTACTTC. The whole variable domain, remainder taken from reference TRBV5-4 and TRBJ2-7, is ETGVTQSPTHLIKTRGQQVTLRCSSQSGHNTVSWYQQALGQGPQFIFQYYREEENGRGNFPPRFSGLQFPNYSSELNVNALELDDSALYLCASTPGGERHEQYFGPGTRLTVT.